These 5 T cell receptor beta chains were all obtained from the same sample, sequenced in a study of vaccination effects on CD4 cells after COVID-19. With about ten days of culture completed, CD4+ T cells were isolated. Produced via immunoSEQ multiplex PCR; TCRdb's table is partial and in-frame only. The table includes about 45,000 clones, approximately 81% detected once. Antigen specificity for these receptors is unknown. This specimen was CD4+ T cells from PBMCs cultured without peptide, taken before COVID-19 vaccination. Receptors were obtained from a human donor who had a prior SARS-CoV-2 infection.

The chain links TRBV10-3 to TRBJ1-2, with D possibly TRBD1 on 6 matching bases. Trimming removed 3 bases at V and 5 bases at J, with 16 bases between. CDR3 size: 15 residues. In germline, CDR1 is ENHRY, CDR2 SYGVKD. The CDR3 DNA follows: TGTGCCATCAGTGAACCAGGGGAGGCGGCTTATGGCTACACCTTC. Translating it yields CAISEPGEAAYGYTF.

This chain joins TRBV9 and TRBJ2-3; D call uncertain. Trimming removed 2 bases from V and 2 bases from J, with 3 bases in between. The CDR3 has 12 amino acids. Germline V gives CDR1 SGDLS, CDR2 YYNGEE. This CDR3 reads CASSVFTDTQYF. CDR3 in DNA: TGTGCCAGCAGCGTTTTCACAGATACGCAGTATTTT.

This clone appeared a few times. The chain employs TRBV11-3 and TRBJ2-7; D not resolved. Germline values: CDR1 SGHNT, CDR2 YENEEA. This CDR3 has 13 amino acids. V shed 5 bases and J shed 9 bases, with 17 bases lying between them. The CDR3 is CASSPRVLAAQYF. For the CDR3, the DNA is TGTGCCAGCAGCCCTAGGGTCTTGGCTGCGCAGTACTTC.

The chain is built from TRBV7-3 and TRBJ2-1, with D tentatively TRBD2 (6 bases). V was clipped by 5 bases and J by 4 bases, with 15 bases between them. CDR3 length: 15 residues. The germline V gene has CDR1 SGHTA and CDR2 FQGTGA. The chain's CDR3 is CASSTGGLHYNEQFF. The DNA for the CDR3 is TGTGCCAGCAGCACCGGCGGACTACATTACAATGAGCAGTTCTTC.

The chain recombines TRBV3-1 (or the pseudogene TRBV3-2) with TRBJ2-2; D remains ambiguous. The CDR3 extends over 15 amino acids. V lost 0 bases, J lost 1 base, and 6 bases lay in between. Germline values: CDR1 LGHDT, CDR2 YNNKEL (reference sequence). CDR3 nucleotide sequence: TGTGCCAGCAGCCAAGATTCCCTGAACACCGGGGAGCTGTTTTTT. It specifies CASSQDSLNTGELFF.